This is a list of T cell receptor beta chains from one sample in a study of blood T cells in healthy people across ages. TCRdb ran MiXCR on the 5' RACE reads and lists one entry per CDR3 protein. The profile shows about 640,000 distinct CDR3 sequences, 25% to 35% of them singletons. Sequencing used blood. All receptors derive from a woman older than 75 in good health. The CDR3 runs from the conserved cysteine through the conserved F or W. Each record gives: V gene, D gene, clone size, J gene, CDR3 DNA, CDR3 protein. The D gene is left open where the match is weak. Part of the rows lack a size; the others show once, few, many or a class for expanded clones.

V: TRBV18; D: -; size: -; J: TRBJ1-5; DNA: TGTGCCAGCTCACCTAATAGAGGACTTAGCAATCAGCCCCAGCATTTT; CDR3: CASSPNRGLSNQPQHF
V: TRBV12-3/TRBV12-4; D: TRBD1; size: many; J: TRBJ2-6; DNA: TGTGCCAGCCGCAAGGCACAGGGGATCTCTGGGGCCAACGTCCTGACTTTC; CDR3: CASRKAQGISGANVLTF
V: TRBV9; D: -; size: many; J: TRBJ2-3; DNA: TGTGCCAGCTCTCACCCGGGTCGTGGGTCAGATACGCAGTATTTT; CDR3: CASSHPGRGSDTQYF
V: TRBV20-1; D: -; size: once; J: TRBJ1-2; DNA: TGCAGTGCTTTTTCGGGGGACATCCTCTATGGCTACACCTTC; CDR3: CSAFSGDILYGYTF
V: TRBV7-9; D: -; size: few; J: TRBJ1-2; DNA: TGTGCCAGCAGCTCCCGCGTCGGGGAAGGGGGCTACACCTTC; CDR3: CASSSRVGEGGYTF
V: TRBV3-1; D: -; size: -; J: TRBJ2-2; DNA: TGTGCCAGCCAGGCAACCGGGGAGCGGTTTTTT; CDR3: CASQATGERFF
V: TRBV6-6; D: TRBD2; size: -; J: TRBJ2-3; DNA: TGTGCCAGCAGTAAATCTCTAGCGGGGGTCTACACAGATACGCAGTATTTT; CDR3: CASSKSLAGVYTDTQYF
V: TRBV9; D: TRBD1; size: many; J: TRBJ2-1; DNA: TGTGCCAGCAGCGTGGAGACAGGGGGCGTTGGGTCCTACAATGAGCAGTTCTTC; CDR3: CASSVETGGVGSYNEQFF
V: TRBV30; D: TRBD1; size: many; J: TRBJ1-3; DNA: TGTGCCTGGAGGGGACAGGGGTCTGGAAACACCATATATTTT; CDR3: CAWRGQGSGNTIYF
V: TRBV12-3/TRBV12-4; D: TRBD1; size: many; J: TRBJ2-3; DNA: TGTGCCAGCAGTTTGGGACAGGGTTGGGCAGATACGCAGTATTTT; CDR3: CASSLGQGWADTQYF
V: TRBV5-6; D: -; size: -; J: TRBJ2-1; DNA: TGTGCCAGCAGCTTGTCCCGCAAAGGCTCCTACAATGAGCAGTTCTTC; CDR3: CASSLSRKGSYNEQFF
V: TRBV5-5; D: -; size: many; J: TRBJ1-2; DNA: TGTGCCAGCAGCTCGGGACACCTTAACTATGGCTACACCTTC; CDR3: CASSSGHLNYGYTF
V: TRBV7-2; D: -; size: -; J: TRBJ1-1; DNA: TGTGCCAGCAGCTTACCCGGCTGGGTTGGGGCTTTCTTT; CDR3: CASSLPGWVGAFF
V: TRBV9; D: -; size: few; J: TRBJ2-1; DNA: TGTGCCAGCAGCGTAGAGGGTGACCGGGGCCCCGGCGGGTCGAGCTCCTACAATGAGCAGTTCTTC; CDR3: CASSVEGDRGPGGSSSYNEQFF
V: TRBV24-1; D: -; size: many; J: TRBJ2-1; DNA: TGTGCCACCACCCCTAAGGTCAATGAGCAGTTCTTC; CDR3: CATTPKVNEQFF
V: TRBV7-3; D: -; size: once; J: TRBJ1-1; DNA: TGTGCCAGCAGCTTAACTCCAGGTGATAACGCTGAAGCTTTCTTT; CDR3: CASSLTPGDNAEAFF
V: TRBV20-1; D: TRBD2; size: many; J: TRBJ2-1; DNA: TGCAGTCCACGGAAGCGGGGGGACCCCGGTGAGCAGTTCTTC; CDR3: CSPRKRGDPGEQFF
V: TRBV7-9; D: TRBD2; size: -; J: TRBJ2-7; DNA: TGTGCCAGCAGCTCTCGACTAGCGGGGGCCTCTCTCTCCTACGAGCAGTACTTC; CDR3: CASSSRLAGASLSYEQYF
V: TRBV7-2; D: TRBD1; size: -; J: TRBJ1-2; DNA: TGTGCCAGCAGTCAAAAAACAGGGGCGCCGGGTCATGGCTACACCTTC; CDR3: CASSQKTGAPGHGYTF
V: TRBV9; D: TRBD1; size: -; J: TRBJ2-2; DNA: TGTGCCAGCAGCGGGGGACAGGGGAGGACCGGGGAGCTGTTTTTT; CDR3: CASSGGQGRTGELFF
V: TRBV12-3/TRBV12-4; D: TRBD1; size: many; J: TRBJ2-6; DNA: TGTGCCAGCAGTTTAAGGGGGCTTGGGGCCAACGTCCTGACTTTC; CDR3: CASSLRGLGANVLTF
V: TRBV10-3; D: TRBD2; size: -; J: TRBJ2-7; DNA: TGTGCCATCAGTGAGGGGACTAGCGGGAGCTACGAGCAGTACTTC; CDR3: CAISEGTSGSYEQYF
V: TRBV7-9; D: -; size: -; J: TRBJ2-7; DNA: TGTGCCAGCAGCCGATTAGGGCAGGAGAAGTACGAGCAGTACTTC; CDR3: CASSRLGQEKYEQYF
V: TRBV7-2; D: -; size: many; J: TRBJ2-7; DNA: TGTGCCAGCAGCTTGAGCCCCGCAGCCTACGAGCAGTACTTC; CDR3: CASSLSPAAYEQYF
V: TRBV27; D: -; size: -; J: TRBJ1-1; DNA: TGTGCCAGCAGTTTAAGGGGGGGGGATGGAGCTTTCTTT; CDR3: CASSLRGGDGAFF
V: TRBV7-6; D: -; size: -; J: TRBJ1-3; DNA: TGTGCCAGCAGCTTAGGAGTCAGTGACTCTGGAAACACCATATATTTT; CDR3: CASSLGVSDSGNTIYF
V: TRBV9; D: -; size: few; J: TRBJ1-2; DNA: TGTGCCAGCAGCGTAGTAGGGTTTTATGGCTACACCTTC; CDR3: CASSVVGFYGYTF
V: TRBV10-3; D: -; size: many; J: TRBJ1-1; DNA: TGTGCCATCAGTGAATTTAGGGAAAGTGAAGCTTTCTTT; CDR3: CAISEFRESEAFF
V: TRBV6-6; D: -; size: -; J: TRBJ1-1; DNA: TGTGCCAGTCTCGAGCGTATGATAGCTTTCTTT; CDR3: CASLERMIAFF
V: TRBV6-6; D: TRBD1; size: -; J: TRBJ1-1; DNA: TGTGCCAGCAGTCGAGGGACAGGGGCGAGCACTGAAGCTTTCTTT; CDR3: CASSRGTGASTEAFF
V: TRBV5-1; D: -; size: many; J: TRBJ2-7; DNA: TGCGCCAGCAGCTTGGCGGGGGACAAGTCCTACGAGCAGTACTTC; CDR3: CASSLAGDKSYEQYF
V: TRBV5-1; D: -; size: few; J: TRBJ1-4; DNA: TGCGCCAGCAGCTTGGCGGCAGGGCCCCATGAAAAACTGTTTTTT; CDR3: CASSLAAGPHEKLFF
V: TRBV5-1; D: -; size: -; J: TRBJ2-3; DNA: TGCGCCAGCAGCCCCGGGCAACTAACGACGGGCACAGATACGCAGTATTTT; CDR3: CASSPGQLTTGTDTQYF
V: TRBV3-1; D: -; size: many; J: TRBJ2-3; DNA: TGTGCCAGCAGCCAAGACCCGCAGCCAGATACGCAGTATTTT; CDR3: CASSQDPQPDTQYF
V: TRBV2; D: -; size: many; J: TRBJ2-3; DNA: TGTGCCAGCAGATTAACAGGAACATTCACAGATACGCAGTATTTT; CDR3: CASRLTGTFTDTQYF
V: TRBV4-2; D: -; size: many; J: TRBJ2-7; DNA: TGTGCCAGCAGCCAAGATCAAAACGGAGCCTACGAGCAGTACTTC; CDR3: CASSQDQNGAYEQYF
V: TRBV29-1; D: -; size: many; J: TRBJ2-3; DNA: TGCAGCGCCCGAATACAGGCAGATACGCAGTATTTT; CDR3: CSARIQADTQYF
V: TRBV7-2; D: -; size: -; J: TRBJ1-5; DNA: TGTGCCAGCAGCTTAGGATCTGGGGGTCGTCAGCCCCAGCATTTT; CDR3: CASSLGSGGRQPQHF
V: TRBV13; D: TRBD1; size: -; J: TRBJ2-5; DNA: TGTGCCAGCAGTGGACAGGGGGGTTACCAAGAGACCCAGTACTTC; CDR3: CASSGQGGYQETQYF
V: TRBV13; D: TRBD1; size: few; J: TRBJ1-1; DNA: TGTGCCAGCAGACTACAGGGGACGAACACTGAAGCTTTCTTT; CDR3: CASRLQGTNTEAFF
V: TRBV6-6; D: TRBD1; size: -; J: TRBJ1-2; DNA: TGTGCCAGCAGTTACTGGGGACAGGGCTATGGCTACACCTTC; CDR3: CASSYWGQGYGYTF
V: TRBV5-1; D: -; size: many; J: TRBJ2-3; DNA: TGCGCCAGCAGCTCCGACAGGCCTACCACAGATACGCAGTATTTT; CDR3: CASSSDRPTTDTQYF